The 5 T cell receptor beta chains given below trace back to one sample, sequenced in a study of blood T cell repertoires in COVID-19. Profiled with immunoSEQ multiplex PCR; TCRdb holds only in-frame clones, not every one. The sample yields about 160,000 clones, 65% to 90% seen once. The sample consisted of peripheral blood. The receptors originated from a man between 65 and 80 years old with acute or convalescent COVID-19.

As DNA, the CDR3 is TGTGCCTGGAGTGTAGGACAGGGGAGTCCTGGAAACACCATATATTTT. This sequence encodes CAWSVGQGSPGNTIYF. This chain connects TRBV30 to TRBJ1-3, with 9 positions matching TRBD1. Germline CDR1 and CDR2: GTSNPN and SVGIG (reference sequence). V gave up 0 bases and J gave up 2 bases; unmatched junction bases: 5. The CDR3 extends over 16 amino acids.

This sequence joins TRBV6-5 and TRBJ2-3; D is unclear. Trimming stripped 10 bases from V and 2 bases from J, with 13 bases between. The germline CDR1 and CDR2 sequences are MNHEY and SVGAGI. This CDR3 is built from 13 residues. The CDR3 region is CATLDTFTDTQYF. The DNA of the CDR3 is TGTGCCACCTTAGACACTTTCACAGATACGCAGTATTTT.

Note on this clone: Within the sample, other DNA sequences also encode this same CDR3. The CDR3 here is CASSQVGQGNTEAFF. Written as DNA, the CDR3 is TGCGCCAGCAGCCAAGTGGGACAGGGAAACACTGAAGCTTTCTTT. V and J are TRBV4-3 and TRBJ1-1; 9 bases agree with TRBD1. This CDR3 is built from 15 residues. The trim removed 1 base at V and 2 bases at J, leaving 2 bases unmatched. CDR1 and CDR2 (germline): LGHNA, YSLEER.

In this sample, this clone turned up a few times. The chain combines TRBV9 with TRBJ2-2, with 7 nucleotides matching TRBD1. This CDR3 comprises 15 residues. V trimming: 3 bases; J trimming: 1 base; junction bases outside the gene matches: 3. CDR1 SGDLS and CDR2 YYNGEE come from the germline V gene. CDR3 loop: CASSARQGNTGELFF. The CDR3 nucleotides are TGTGCCAGCAGCGCGAGACAGGGGAACACCGGGGAGCTGTTTTTT.

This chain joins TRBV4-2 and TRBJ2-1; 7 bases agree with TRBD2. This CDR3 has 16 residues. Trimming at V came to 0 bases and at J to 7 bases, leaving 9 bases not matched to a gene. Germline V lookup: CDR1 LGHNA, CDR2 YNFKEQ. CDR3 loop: CASSQDLTGGRNEQFF. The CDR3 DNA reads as TGTGCCAGCAGCCAAGATCTTACGGGAGGTAGAAATGAGCAGTTCTTC.